This T cell receptor beta chain is drawn from a study of early T cells in non-severe SARS-CoV-2 infection. The overall study: The input, bulk RNA from unsorted whole blood, was sequenced, and chains were unpaired.

This CDR3 contains 14 residues. The V end was cut by 5 bases, the J end by 4 bases, with 12 bases between. Germline V lookup: CDR1 SGHVS, CDR2 FQNEAQ. Molecules of cDNA were individually given unique molecular identifiers that were attached to them. TCRdb fed the 5' RACE reads into MiXCR, producing one record per CDR3 protein. The sample has 50,000 to 60,000 distinct CDR3 sequences, approximately 9.9% seen once. This clonotype has a count of ten or more. Material for sequencing was whole blood. This chain uses TRBV7-8 with TRBJ2-1; maybe TRBD1 (5 bases). This TCR was sampled from an adult who was a healthcare worker with PCR-confirmed SARS-CoV-2 infection or an uninfected control (not recorded which). CDR3: CASSPDIGYNEQFF. The CDR3 region has the DNA TGTGCCAGCAGCCCGGACATTGGGTACAATGAGCAGTTCTTC.